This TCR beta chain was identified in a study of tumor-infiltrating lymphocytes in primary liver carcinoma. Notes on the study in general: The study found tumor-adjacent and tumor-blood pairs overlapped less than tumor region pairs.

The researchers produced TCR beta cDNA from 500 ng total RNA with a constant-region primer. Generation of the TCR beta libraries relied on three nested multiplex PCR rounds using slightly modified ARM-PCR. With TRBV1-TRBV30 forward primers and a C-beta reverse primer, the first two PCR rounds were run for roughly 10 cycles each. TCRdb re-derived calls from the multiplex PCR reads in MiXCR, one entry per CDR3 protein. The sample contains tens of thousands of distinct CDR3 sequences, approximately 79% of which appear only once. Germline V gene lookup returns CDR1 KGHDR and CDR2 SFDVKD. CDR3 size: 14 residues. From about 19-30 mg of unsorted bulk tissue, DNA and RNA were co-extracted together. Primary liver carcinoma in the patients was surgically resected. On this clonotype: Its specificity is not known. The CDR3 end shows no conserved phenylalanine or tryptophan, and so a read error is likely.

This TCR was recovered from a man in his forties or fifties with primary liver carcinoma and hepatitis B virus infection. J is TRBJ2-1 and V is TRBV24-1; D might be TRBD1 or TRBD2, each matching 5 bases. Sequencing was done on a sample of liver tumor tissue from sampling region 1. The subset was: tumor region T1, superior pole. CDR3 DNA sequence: TGTGACACCAGTGTTCGAGGGGATGGGAATGAGCAGTTCGTC. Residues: CDTSVRGDGNEQFV.